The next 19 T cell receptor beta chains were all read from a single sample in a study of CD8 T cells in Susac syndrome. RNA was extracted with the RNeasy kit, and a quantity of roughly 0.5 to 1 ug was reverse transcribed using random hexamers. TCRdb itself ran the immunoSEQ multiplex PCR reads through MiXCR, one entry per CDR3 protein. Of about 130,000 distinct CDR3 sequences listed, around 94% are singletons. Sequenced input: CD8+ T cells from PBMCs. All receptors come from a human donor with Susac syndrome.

CDR3 bases: TGTGCCAGCAGAGATGAACAGGGGGCGAAGATTCAAGCTTTCTTT. This gives the protein CASRDEQGAKIQAFF. The chain employs TRBV2 and TRBJ1-1, with 9 positions matching TRBD1. CDR1 is SNHLY, CDR2 FYNNEI, per germline. V dropped 6 bases and J dropped 9; count of bases not matched to a gene: 14. This CDR3 has 15 amino acids. Together with reference TRBV2 and TRBJ1-1, the CDR3 gives the full variable domain: EPEVTQTPSHQVTQMGQEVILRCVPISNHLYFYWYRQILGQKVEFLVSFYNNEISEKSEIFDDQFSVERPDGSNFTLKIRSTKLEDSAMYFCASRDEQGAKIQAFFGQGTRLTVV.

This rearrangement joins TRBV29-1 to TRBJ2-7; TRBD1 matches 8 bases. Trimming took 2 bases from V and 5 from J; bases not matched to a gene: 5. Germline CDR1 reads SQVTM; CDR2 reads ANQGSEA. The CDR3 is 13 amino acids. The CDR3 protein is CSVESQGANEQYF. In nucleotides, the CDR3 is TGCAGCGTTGAATCCCAGGGGGCAAACGAGCAGTACTTC.

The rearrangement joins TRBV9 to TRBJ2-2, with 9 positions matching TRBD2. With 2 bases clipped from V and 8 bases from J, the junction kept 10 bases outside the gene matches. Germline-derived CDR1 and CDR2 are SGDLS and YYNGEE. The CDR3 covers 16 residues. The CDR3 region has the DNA TGTGCCAGCAGCGTGGTGGCTAGCGGGATACGGGGGGAGCTGTTTTTT. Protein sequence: CASSVVASGIRGELFF.

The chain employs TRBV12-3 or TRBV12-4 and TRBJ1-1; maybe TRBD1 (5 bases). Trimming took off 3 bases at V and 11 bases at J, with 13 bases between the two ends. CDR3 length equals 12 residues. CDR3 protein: CASSLGLTSAFF. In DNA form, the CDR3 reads TGTGCCAGCAGTTTGGGGCTAACATCGGCTTTCTTT.

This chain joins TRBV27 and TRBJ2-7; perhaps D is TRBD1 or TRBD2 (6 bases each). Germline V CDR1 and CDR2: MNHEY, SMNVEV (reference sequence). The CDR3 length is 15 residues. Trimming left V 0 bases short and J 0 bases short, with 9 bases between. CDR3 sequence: CASSLSTGASYEQYF. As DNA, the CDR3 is TGTGCCAGCAGTTTATCGACGGGGGCCTCCTACGAGCAGTACTTC.

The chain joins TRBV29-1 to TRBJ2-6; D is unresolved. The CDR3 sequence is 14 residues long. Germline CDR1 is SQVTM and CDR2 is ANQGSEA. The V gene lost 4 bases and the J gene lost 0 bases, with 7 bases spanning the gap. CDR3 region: CSVVGLSGANVLTF. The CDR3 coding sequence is TGCAGCGTTGTCGGGCTCTCTGGGGCCAACGTCCTGACTTTC. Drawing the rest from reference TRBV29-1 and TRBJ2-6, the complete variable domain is SAVISQKPSRDICQRGTSLTIQCQVDSQVTMMFWYRQQPGQSLTLIATANQGSEATYESGFVIDKFPISRPNLTFSTLTVSNMSPEDSSIYLCSVVGLSGANVLTFGAGSRLTVL.

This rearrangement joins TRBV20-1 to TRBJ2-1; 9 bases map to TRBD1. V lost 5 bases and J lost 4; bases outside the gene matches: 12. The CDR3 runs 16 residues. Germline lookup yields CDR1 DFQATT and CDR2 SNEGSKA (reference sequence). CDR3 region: CSALSLPGQGYNEQFF. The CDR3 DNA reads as TGCAGTGCTTTATCCCTGCCGGGACAGGGATACAATGAGCAGTTCTTC.

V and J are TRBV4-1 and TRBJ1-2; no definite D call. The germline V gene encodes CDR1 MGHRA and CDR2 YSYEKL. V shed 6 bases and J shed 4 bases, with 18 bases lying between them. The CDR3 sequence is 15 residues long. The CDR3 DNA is TGCGCCAGCAGTCCGGCTGGCGGGCTAGGCTATGGCTACACCTTC. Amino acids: CASSPAGGLGYGYTF.

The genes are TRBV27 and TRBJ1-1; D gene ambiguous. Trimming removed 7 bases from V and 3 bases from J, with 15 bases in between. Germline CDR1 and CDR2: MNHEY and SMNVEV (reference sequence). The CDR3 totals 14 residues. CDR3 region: CASMTGITDTEAFF. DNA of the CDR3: TGTGCCAGCATGACGGGGATCACGGACACTGAAGCTTTCTTT.

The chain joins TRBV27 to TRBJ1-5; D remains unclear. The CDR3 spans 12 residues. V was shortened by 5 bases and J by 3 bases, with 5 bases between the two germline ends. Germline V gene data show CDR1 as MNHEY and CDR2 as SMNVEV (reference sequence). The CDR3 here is CASSQPNQPQHF. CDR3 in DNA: TGTGCCAGCAGTCAACCCAATCAGCCCCAGCATTTT.

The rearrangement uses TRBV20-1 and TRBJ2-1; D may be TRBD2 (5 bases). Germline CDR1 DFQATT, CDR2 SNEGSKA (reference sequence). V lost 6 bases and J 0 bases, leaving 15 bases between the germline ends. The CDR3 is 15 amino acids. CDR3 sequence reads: CSAPMYGSSYNEQFF. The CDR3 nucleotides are TGCAGTGCCCCCATGTATGGGAGCTCCTACAATGAGCAGTTCTTC.

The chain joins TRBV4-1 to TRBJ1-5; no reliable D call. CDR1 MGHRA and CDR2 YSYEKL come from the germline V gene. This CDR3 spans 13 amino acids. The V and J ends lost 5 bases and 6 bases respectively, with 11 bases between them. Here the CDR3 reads CASSETLGQPQHF. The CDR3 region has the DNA TGCGCCAGCAGCGAAACCTTGGGTCAGCCCCAGCATTTT.

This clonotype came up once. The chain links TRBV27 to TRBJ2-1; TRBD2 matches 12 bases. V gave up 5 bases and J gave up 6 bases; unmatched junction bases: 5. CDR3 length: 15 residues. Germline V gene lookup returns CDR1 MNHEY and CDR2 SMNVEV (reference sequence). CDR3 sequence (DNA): TGTGCCAGCAGTCCGCAGACTAGCGGGGGCAATGAGCAGTTCTTC. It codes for CASSPQTSGGNEQFF.

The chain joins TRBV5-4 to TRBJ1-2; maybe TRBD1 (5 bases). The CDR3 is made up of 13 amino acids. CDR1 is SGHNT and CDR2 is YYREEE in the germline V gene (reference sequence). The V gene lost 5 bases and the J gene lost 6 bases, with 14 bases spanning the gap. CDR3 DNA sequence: TGTGCCAGCAGATTTTCAGGGTCCCATGGCTACACCTTC. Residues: CASRFSGSHGYTF.

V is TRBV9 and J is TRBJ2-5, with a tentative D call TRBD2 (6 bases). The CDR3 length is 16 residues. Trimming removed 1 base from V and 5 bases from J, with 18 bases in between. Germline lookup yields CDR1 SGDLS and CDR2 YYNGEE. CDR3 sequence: CASSVYPMTGEETQYF. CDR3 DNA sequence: TGTGCCAGCAGCGTATACCCCATGACGGGGGAGGAGACCCAGTACTTC.

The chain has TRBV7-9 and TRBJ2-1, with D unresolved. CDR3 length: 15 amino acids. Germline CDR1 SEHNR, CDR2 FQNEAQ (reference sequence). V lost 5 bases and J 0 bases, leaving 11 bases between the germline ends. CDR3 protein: CASSGGSLSYNEQFF. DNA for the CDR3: TGTGCCAGCAGCGGCGGATCCCTCTCCTACAATGAGCAGTTCTTC.

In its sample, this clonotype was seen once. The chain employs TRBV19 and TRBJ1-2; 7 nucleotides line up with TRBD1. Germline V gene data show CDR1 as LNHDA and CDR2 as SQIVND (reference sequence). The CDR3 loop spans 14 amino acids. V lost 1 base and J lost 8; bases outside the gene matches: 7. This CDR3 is CASSIGGGVGGYTF. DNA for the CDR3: TGTGCCAGTAGTATAGGAGGGGGCGTCGGAGGCTACACCTTC.

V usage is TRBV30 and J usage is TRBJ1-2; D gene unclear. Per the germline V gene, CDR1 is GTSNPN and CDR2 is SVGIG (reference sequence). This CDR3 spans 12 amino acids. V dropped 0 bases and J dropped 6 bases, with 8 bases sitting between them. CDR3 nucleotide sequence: TGTGCCTGGAGTGTACCCCCAGATGGCTACACCTTC. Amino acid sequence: CAWSVPPDGYTF. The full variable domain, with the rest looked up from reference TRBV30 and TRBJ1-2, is SQTIHQWPATLVQPVGSPLSLECTVEGTSNPNLYWYRQAAGRGLQLLFYSVGIGQISSEVPQNLSASRPQDRQFILSSKKLLLSDSGFYLCAWSVPPDGYTFGSGTRLTVV.

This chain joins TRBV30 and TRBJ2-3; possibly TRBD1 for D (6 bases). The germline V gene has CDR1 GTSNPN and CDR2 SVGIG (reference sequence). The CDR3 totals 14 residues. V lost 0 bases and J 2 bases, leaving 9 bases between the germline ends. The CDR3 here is CAWSVGQPTDTQYF. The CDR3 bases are TGTGCCTGGAGTGTGGGACAACCCACAGATACGCAGTATTTT. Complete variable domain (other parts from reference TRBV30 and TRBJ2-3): SQTIHQWPATLVQPVGSPLSLECTVEGTSNPNLYWYRQAAGRGLQLLFYSVGIGQISSEVPQNLSASRPQDRQFILSSKKLLLSDSGFYLCAWSVGQPTDTQYFGPGTRLTVL.